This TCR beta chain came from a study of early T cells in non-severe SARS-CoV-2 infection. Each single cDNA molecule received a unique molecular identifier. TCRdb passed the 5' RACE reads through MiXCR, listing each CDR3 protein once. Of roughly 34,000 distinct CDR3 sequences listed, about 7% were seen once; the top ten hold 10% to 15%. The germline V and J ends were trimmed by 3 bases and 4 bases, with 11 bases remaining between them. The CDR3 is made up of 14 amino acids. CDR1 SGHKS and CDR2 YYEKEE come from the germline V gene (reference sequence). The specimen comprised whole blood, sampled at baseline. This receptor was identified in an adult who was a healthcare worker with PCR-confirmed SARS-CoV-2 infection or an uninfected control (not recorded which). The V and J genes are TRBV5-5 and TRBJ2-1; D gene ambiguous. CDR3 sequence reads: CASSYNPGYNEQFF. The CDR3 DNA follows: TGTGCCAGCAGCTACAACCCAGGATACAATGAGCAGTTCTTC.